Each of the 12 T cell receptor beta chains below was sequenced from the same sample in a study of CD8 T cells in ankylosing spondylitis. From the 5' RACE reads, TCRdb called clonotypes with MiXCR, one entry per CDR3 protein. The repertoire holds hundreds of thousands of distinct CDR3 sequences, with around 8% as singletons. Source material: blood, either unsorted or a sorted T cell fraction (not recorded which). These receptors were collected from a female donor with ankylosing spondylitis or in good health (not recorded which).

This clonotype was counted ten times or more. The chain has TRBV5-5 and TRBJ2-2; 8 nucleotides align to TRBD2. The germline V gene encodes CDR1 SGHKS and CDR2 YYEKEE (reference sequence). J was trimmed by 4 bases and V by 7 bases; bases with no gene match: 12. The CDR3 runs to 16 residues. CDR3 sequence reads: CASGTSYVRATGELFF. Written as DNA, the CDR3 is TGTGCCAGCGGGACTAGTTACGTTCGAGCCACCGGGGAGCTGTTTTTT.

This clonotype has ten or more counts. The V call is TRBV20-1, the J call TRBJ2-7, with TRBD2 identical over 12 bases. Trimming took 2 bases from V and 2 from J; bases not matched to a gene: 1. The germline CDR1 and CDR2 sequences are DFQATT and SNEGSKA (reference sequence). This CDR3 has 14 amino acids. The CDR3 DNA sequence: TGCAGTGCTAGACGGACTAGCGGGGCCTACGAGCAGTACTTC. As protein: CSARRTSGAYEQYF.

This clonotype has only a few counts. V and J are TRBV29-1 and TRBJ2-1; D may be TRBD1 (6 bases). The length of the CDR3 is 12 residues. Germline V gives CDR1 SQVTM, CDR2 ANQGSEA. V was clipped by 4 bases and J by 4 bases, with 8 bases between them. CDR3 in DNA: TGCAGCGTTGCAGGGGTGTACAATGAGCAGTTCTTC. Amino acids: CSVAGVYNEQFF.

The table lists this clonotype with a few counts. The chain links TRBV7-6 to TRBJ2-7; D is perhaps TRBD2 (6 bases). The germline V gene has CDR1 SGHVS and CDR2 FNYEAQ. Between the trimmed V and J ends, which lost 1 base and 0 bases, there was a span of 22 bases. The CDR3 consists of 19 residues. The CDR3 region has the DNA TGTGCCAGCAGCTTAGGCCGGCGGGGAAGGGGCCCGATCTCCTACGAGCAGTACTTC. Encoded protein: CASSLGRRGRGPISYEQYF.

This clonotype was recorded many times. CDR3 DNA sequence: TGCGCCAGCAGCCCCGGGAGAGGGGGAAGGGGTTACAATGAGCAGTTCTTC. This translates into CASSPGRGGRGYNEQFF. The chain uses TRBV5-1 and TRBJ2-1; D is perhaps TRBD1 or TRBD2 (6 bases each). V was cut by 4 bases and J by 4 bases, with 21 bases left in between. Per germline, CDR1 SGHRS and CDR2 YFSETQ. This CDR3 region has 17 residues.

This clonotype has only a few counts. The CDR3 protein is CASSLGAGWGGYTF. The CDR3 DNA reads TGTGCCAGCAGCCTGGGGGCAGGGTGGGGAGGCTACACCTTC. The chain recombines TRBV7-2 with TRBJ1-2; a possible D gene is TRBD1 (6 bases). The germline V gene encodes CDR1 SGHTA and CDR2 FQGNSA. V was clipped by 5 bases and J by 8 bases, with 18 bases between them. The CDR3 covers 14 residues.

A note on this clonotype: One junction end does not reproduce the germline sequence, and a read error may be involved. This rearrangement joins TRBV7-1 to TRBJ1-4; TRBD1 matches at 8 bases. TRBV7-1 is an open reading frame, and its role is uncertain. This CDR3 region has 15 residues. The DNA for the CDR3 is TGTGCCAGCAGCACAAACAGGGGGACTAATGGAAAACTGTTTTTT. It specifies CASSTNRGTNGKLFF.

The CDR3 reads CAMSLGTDYGYTF. DNA for the CDR3: TGTGCCATGAGCCTTGGGACGGACTATGGCTACACCTTC. This chain links TRBV4-2 with TRBJ1-2; tentatively, D is TRBD1 (5 bases). Germline CDR1 reads LGHNA; CDR2 reads YNFKEQ. The V and J ends lost 10 bases and 3 bases respectively, with 15 bases between them. The CDR3 consists of 13 residues.

This clonotype appeared many times. This chain connects TRBV3-1 to TRBJ2-3; 7 nucleotides match TRBD2. The J segment lost 1 base and the V segment lost 0 bases, leaving 10 bases of the junction unmatched. There are 18 residues in the CDR3. From germline, CDR1 is LGHDT and CDR2 YNNKEL (reference sequence). CDR3 in amino acids: CASSQDVGEGLGTDTQYF. CDR3 nucleotide sequence: TGTGCCAGCAGCCAAGATGTGGGGGAGGGCCTCGGCACAGATACGCAGTATTTT.

This clonotype was counted ten times or more. The V and J genes are TRBV7-2 and TRBJ2-7; 8 nucleotides agree with TRBD1. Germline V gives CDR1 SGHTA, CDR2 FQGNSA. Trimming at V came to 5 bases and at J to 5 bases, leaving 14 bases not matched to a gene. The CDR3 consists of 16 residues. The CDR3 here is CASSPPPGTGRNEQYF. In DNA form, the CDR3 reads TGTGCCAGCAGCCCGCCTCCCGGGACAGGTCGAAACGAGCAGTACTTC.

This clonotype occurred many times. The V call is TRBV29-1, the J call TRBJ1-5, with D possibly matching TRBD1 (6 bases). The germline V gene has CDR1 SQVTM and CDR2 ANQGSEA. V lost 7 bases to trimming and J lost 3 bases, with 19 bases between them. The CDR3 runs 15 residues. CDR3 in amino acids: CSASVGGGTNQPQHF. The CDR3 region has the DNA TGCAGCGCCTCAGTAGGGGGGGGGACCAATCAGCCCCAGCATTTT.

This clonotype was found many times. V gene TRBV6-1 combines with J gene TRBJ2-7, with D possibly matching TRBD2 (6 bases). The germline V and J ends were trimmed by 5 bases and 5 bases, with 22 bases remaining between them. The germline gives CDR1 MNHNS, CDR2 SASEGT. The CDR3 runs 16 residues. The DNA for the CDR3 is TGTGCCAGCAGTCCGACCCTAGCGAGTCGTACGGACGAGCAGTACTTC. Translation: CASSPTLASRTDEQYF.